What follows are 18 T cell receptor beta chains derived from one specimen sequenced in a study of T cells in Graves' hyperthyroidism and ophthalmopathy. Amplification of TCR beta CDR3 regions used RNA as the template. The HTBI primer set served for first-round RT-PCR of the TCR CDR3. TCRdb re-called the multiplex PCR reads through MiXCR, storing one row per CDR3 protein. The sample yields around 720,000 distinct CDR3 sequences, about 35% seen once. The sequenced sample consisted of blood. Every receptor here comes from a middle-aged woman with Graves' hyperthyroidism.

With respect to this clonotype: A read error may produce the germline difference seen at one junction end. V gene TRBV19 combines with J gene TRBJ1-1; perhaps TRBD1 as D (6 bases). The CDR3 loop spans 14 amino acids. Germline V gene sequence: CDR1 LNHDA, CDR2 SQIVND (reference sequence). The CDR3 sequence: CVIQGNSMNTKAFF. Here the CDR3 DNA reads TGTGTCATACAGGGAAACTCCATGAACACTAAAGCTTTCTTT.

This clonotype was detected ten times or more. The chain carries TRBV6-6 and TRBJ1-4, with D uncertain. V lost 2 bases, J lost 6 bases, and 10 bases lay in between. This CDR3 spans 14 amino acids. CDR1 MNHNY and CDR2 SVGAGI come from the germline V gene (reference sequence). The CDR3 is CASSYLAGDEKLFF. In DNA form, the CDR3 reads TGTGCCAGCAGTTACCTGGCAGGTGATGAAAAACTGTTTTTT.

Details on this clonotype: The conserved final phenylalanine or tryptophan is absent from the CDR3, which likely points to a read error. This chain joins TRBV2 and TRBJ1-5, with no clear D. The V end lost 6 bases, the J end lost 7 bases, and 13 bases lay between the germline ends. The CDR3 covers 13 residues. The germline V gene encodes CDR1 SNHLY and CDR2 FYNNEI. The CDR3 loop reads CASRLELGQPQHS. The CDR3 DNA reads TGTGCCAGCAGACTCGAACTAGGGCAGCCCCAGCATTCT.

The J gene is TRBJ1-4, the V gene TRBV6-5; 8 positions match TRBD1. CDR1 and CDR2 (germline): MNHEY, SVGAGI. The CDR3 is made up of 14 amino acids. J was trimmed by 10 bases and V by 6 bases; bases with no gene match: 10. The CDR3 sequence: CASRQIEGTGKLFF. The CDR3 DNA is TGTGCCAGCAGACAGATTGAAGGGACAGGAAAACTGTTTTTT.

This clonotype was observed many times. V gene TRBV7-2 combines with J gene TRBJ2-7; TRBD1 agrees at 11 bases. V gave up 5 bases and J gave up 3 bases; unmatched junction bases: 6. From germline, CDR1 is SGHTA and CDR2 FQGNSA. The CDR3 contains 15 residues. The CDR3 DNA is TGTGCCAGCAGCCGCGGACAGGGGGCTTTCTACGAGCAGTACTTC. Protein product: CASSRGQGAFYEQYF. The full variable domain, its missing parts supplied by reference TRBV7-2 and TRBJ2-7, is GAGVSQSPSNKVTEKGKDVELRCDPISGHTALYWYRQSLGQGLEFLIYFQGNSAPDKSGLPSDRFSAERTGGSVSTLTIQRTQQEDSAVYLCASSRGQGAFYEQYFGPGTRLTVT.

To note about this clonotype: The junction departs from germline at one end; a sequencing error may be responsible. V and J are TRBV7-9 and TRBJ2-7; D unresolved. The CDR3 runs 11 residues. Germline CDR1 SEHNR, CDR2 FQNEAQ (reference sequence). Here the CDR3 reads CASSFTHERYF. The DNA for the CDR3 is TGTGCCAGCAGCTTTACGCACGAGCGGTACTTC.

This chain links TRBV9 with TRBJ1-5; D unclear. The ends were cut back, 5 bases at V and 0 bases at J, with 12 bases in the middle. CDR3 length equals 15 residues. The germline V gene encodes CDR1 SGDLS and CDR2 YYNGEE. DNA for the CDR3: TGTGCCAGCAGTTACCGCCCAGATAGCAATCAGCCCCAGCATTTT. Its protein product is CASSYRPDSNQPQHF.

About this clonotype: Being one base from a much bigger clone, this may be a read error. CDR3 amino acids: CASSRGTSGNEQYF. The CDR3 DNA reads as TGTGCCAGCAGCCGCGGGACTAGCGGTAACGAGCAGTACTTC. V is TRBV19 and J is TRBJ2-7, with 11 bases lining up with TRBD2. The CDR3 loop spans 14 amino acids. CDR1 and CDR2 (germline): LNHDA, SQIVND (reference sequence). Trimming removed 9 bases from V and 5 bases from J; junction bases left unmatched: 9.

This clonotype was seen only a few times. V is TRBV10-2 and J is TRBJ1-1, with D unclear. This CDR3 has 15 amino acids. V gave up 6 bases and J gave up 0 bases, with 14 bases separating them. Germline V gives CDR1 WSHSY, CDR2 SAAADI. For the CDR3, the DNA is TGCGCCAGCAGCCCCCCCCCAGGATTGAACACTGAAGCTTTCTTT. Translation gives CASSPPPGLNTEAFF.

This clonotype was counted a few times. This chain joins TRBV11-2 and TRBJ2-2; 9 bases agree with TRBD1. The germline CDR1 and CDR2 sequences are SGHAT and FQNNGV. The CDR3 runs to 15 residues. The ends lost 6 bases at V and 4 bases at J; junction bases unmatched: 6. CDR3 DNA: TGTGCCAGCAGTTCCGGGACAGGGCCCACCGGGGAGCTGTTTTTT. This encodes CASSSGTGPTGELFF.

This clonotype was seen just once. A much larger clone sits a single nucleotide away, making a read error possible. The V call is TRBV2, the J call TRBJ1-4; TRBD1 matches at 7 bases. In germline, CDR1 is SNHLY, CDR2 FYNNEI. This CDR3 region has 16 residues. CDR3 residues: CAGSDRVEAGNEKLFF. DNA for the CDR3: TGTGCCGGCAGTGACAGGGTTGAGGCGGGAAACGAAAAACTGTTTTTT. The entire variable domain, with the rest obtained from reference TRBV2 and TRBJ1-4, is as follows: EPEVTQTPSHQVTQMGQEVILRCVPISNHLYFYWYRQILGQKVEFLVSFYNNEISEKSEIFDDQFSVERPDGSNFTLKIRSTKLEDSAMYFCAGSDRVEAGNEKLFFGSGTQLSVL.

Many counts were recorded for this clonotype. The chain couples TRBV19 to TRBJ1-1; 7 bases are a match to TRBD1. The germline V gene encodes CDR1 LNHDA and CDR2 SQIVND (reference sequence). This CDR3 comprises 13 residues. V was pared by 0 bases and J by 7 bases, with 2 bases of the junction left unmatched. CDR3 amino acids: CASSIDGTDEAFF. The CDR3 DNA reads TGTGCCAGTAGTATAGATGGGACAGATGAAGCTTTCTTT.

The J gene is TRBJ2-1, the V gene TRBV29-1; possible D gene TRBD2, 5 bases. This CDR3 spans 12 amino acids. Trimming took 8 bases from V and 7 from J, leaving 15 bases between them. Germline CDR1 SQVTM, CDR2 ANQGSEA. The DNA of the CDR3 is TGCAGCACAGAATCGGGCGGGAATGAGCAGTTCTTC. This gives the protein CSTESGGNEQFF.

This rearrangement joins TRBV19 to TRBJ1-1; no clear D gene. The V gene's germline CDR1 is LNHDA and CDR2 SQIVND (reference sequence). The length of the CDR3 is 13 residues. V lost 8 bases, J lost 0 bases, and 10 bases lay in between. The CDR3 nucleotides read TGTGCCAGTGGATATTTCATGAACACTGAAGCTTTCTTT. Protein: CASGYFMNTEAFF.

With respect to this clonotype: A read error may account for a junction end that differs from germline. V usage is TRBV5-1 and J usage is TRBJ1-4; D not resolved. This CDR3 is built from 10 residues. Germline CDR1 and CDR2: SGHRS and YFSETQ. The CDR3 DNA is TGTGCCAGCAGCGTCGGGAAACTGTTTTTT. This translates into CASSVGKLFF.

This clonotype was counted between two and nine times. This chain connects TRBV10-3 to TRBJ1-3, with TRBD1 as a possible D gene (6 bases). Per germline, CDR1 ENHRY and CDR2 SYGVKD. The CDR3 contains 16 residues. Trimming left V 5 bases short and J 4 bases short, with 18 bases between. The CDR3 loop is CAISPQGRVFGNTIYF. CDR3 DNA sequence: TGTGCCATCAGTCCCCAGGGGCGGGTTTTCGGAAACACCATATATTTT.

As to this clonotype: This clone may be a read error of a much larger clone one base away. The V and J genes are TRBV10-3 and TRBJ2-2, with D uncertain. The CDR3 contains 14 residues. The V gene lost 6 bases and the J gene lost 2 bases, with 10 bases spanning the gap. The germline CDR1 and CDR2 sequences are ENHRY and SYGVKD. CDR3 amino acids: CAIRGLINTGELFF. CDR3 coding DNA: TGTGCCATCAGGGGGTTAATAAACACCGGGGAGCTGTTTTTT.

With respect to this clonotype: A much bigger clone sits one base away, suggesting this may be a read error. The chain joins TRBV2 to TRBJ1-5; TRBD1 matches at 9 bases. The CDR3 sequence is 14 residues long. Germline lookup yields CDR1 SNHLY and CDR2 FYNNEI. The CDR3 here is CASSAGTGHQPQQF. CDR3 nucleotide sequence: TGTGCCAGCAGTGCCGGGACAGGGCATCAGCCCCAGCAGTTT.